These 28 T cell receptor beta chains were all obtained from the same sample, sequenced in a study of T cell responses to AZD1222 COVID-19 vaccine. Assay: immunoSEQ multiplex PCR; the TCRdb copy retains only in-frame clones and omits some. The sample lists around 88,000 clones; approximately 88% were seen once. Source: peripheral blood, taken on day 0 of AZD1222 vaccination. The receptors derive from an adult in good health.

The CDR3 nucleotides are TGTGCCTCCGACAGGGGTGGCTCTGGGGCCAACGTCCTGACTTTC. Translated: CASDRGGSGANVLTF. This sequence joins TRBV15 and TRBJ2-6; 8 bases map to TRBD1. Germline trimming cut 11 bases from V and 0 bases from J; bases unmatched to any gene: 6. Germline V gene sequence: CDR1 LNHNV, CDR2 YYDKDF (reference sequence). The CDR3 extends over 15 amino acids.

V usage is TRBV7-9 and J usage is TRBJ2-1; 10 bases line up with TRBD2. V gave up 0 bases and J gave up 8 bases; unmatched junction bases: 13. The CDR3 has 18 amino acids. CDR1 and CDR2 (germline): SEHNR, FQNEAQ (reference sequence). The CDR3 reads CASSLAFRLAGSRDEQFF. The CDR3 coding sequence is TGTGCCAGCAGCTTAGCGTTCCGACTAGCGGGTTCTAGGGATGAGCAGTTCTTC.

The CDR3 here is CASSPPNPGVYNEQFF. The CDR3 nucleotides are TGTGCCAGCTCACCACCTAATCCTGGGGTTTACAATGAGCAGTTCTTC. The rearrangement joins TRBV18 to TRBJ2-1; D call uncertain. The CDR3 is 16 residues long. Germline CDR1 KGHSH, CDR2 LQKENI. Trimming shortened V by 0 bases and J by 4 bases, and 13 bases separated the two germline ends.

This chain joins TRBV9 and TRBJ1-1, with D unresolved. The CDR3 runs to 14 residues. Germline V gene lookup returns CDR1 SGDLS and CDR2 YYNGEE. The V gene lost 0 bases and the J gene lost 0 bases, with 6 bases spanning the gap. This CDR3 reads CASSVASMNTEAFF. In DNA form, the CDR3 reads TGTGCCAGCAGCGTAGCCAGTATGAACACTGAAGCTTTCTTT.

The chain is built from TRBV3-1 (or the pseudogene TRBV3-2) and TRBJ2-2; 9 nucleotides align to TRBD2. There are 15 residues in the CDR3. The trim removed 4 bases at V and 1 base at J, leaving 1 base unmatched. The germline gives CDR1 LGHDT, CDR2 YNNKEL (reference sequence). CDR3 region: CASSRSGGNTGELFF. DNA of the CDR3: TGTGCCAGCAGCCGTAGCGGGGGGAACACCGGGGAGCTGTTTTTT.

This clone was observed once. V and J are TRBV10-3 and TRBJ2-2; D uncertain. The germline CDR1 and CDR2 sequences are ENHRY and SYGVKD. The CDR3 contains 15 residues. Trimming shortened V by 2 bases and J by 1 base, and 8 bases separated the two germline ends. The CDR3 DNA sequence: TGTGCCATCAGTGAGAGGCGGCTGAACACCGGGGAGCTGTTTTTT. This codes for CAISERRLNTGELFF.

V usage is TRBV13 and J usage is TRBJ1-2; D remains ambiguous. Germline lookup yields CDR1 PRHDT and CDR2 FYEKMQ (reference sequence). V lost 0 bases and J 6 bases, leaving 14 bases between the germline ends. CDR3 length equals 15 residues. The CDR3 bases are TGTGCCAGCAGCTTAGGCCGTGTTCTTTCGAATGGCTACACCTTC. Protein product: CASSLGRVLSNGYTF.

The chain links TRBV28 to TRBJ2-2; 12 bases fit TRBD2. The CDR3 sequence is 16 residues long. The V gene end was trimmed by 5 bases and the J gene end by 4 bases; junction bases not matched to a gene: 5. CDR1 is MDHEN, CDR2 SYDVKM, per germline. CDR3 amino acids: CASSRRLAGATGELFF. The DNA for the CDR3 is TGTGCCAGCAGTCGCCGACTAGCGGGGGCCACCGGGGAGCTGTTTTTT.

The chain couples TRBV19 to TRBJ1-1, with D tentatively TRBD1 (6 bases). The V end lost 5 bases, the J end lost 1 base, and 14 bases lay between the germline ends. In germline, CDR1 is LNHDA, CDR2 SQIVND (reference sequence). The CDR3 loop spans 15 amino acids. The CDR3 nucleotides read TGTGCCAGTAGTCTACCCGACAGGCCGAACACTGAAGCTTTCTTT. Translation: CASSLPDRPNTEAFF. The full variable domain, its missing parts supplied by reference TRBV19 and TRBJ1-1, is DGGITQSPKYLFRKEGQNVTLSCEQNLNHDAMYWYRQDPGQGLRLIYYSQIVNDFQKGDIAEGYSVSREKKESFPLTVTSAQKNPTAFYLCASSLPDRPNTEAFFGQGTRLTVV.

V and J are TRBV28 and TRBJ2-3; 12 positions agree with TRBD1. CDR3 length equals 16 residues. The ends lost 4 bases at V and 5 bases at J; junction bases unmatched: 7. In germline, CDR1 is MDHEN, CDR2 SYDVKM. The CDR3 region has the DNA TGTGCCAGCAGTTCCGGGGGACAGGGGGCGCGAGATACGCAGTATTTT. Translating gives CASSSGGQGARDTQYF.

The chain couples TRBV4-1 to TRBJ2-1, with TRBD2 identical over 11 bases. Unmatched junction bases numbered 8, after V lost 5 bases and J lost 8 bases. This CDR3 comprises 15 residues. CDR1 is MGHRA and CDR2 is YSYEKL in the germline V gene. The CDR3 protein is CASSSTGTSGYEQFF. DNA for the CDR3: TGCGCCAGCAGCTCGACCGGGACTAGCGGATATGAGCAGTTCTTC.

DNA of the CDR3: TGTGCCAGCAGTGGAGTAGCGGGGTTCACAGATACGCAGTATTTT. Residues: CASSGVAGFTDTQYF. This chain links TRBV2 with TRBJ2-3, with 8 bases aligning to TRBD2. V shed 4 bases, J shed 2 bases, and the junction held 5 bases outside the gene matches. CDR1 and CDR2 (germline): SNHLY, FYNNEI. The CDR3 is made up of 15 amino acids.

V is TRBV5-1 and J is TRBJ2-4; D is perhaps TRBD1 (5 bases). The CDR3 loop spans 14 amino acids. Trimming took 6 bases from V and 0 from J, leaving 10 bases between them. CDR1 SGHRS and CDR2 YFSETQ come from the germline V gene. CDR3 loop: CASTPQGAKNIQYF. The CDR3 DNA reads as TGCGCCAGCACCCCGCAGGGAGCCAAAAACATTCAGTACTTC.

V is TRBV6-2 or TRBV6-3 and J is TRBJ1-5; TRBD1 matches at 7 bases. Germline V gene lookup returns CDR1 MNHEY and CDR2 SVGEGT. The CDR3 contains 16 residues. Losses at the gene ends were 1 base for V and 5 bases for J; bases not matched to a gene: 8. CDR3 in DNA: TGTGCCAGCAGTTACTACCCCGAGGGGGCGGATCAGCCCCAGCATTTT. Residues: CASSYYPEGADQPQHF.

The CDR3 region is CASSPYDNNEQFF. Here the CDR3 DNA reads TGTGCCAGCTCACCATACGACAACAATGAGCAGTTCTTC. The chain carries TRBV18 and TRBJ2-1, with no clear D. CDR3 size: 13 residues. The germline gives CDR1 KGHSH, CDR2 LQKENI. The V and J ends lost 2 bases and 5 bases respectively, with 7 bases between them.

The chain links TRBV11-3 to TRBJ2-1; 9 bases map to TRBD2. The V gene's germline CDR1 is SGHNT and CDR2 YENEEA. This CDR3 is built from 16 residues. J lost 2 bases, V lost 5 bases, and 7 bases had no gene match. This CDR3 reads CASSPRAGGTYNEQFF. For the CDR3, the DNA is TGTGCCAGCAGCCCTAGAGCGGGAGGAACCTACAATGAGCAGTTCTTC.

CDR3 sequence reads: CASSWTSGKEETQYF. CDR3 coding DNA: TGTGCCAGCAGCTGGACTAGCGGGAAGGAAGAGACCCAGTACTTC. The V and J genes are TRBV7-8 and TRBJ2-5; 12 nucleotides agree with TRBD2. This CDR3 contains 15 residues. CDR1 and CDR2 (germline): SGHVS, FQNEAQ. With 4 bases clipped from V and 3 bases from J, the junction kept 3 bases outside the gene matches. Complete variable domain (other parts from reference TRBV7-8 and TRBJ2-5): GAGVSQSPRYKVAKRGQDVALRCDPISGHVSLFWYQQALGQGPEFLTYFQNEAQLDKSGLPSDRFFAERPEGSVSTLKIQRTQQEDSAVYLCASSWTSGKEETQYFGPGTRLLVL.

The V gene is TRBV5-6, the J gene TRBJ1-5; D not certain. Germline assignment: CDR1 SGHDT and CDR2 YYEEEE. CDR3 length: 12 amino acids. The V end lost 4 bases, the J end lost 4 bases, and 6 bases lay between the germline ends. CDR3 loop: CASSQRNQPQHF. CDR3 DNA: TGTGCCAGCAGCCAAAGGAATCAGCCCCAGCATTTT. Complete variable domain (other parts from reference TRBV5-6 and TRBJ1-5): DAGVTQSPTHLIKTRGQQVTLRCSPKSGHDTVSWYQQALGQGPQFIFQYYEEEERQRGNFPDRFSGHQFPNYSSELNVNALLLGDSALYLCASSQRNQPQHFGDGTRLSIL.

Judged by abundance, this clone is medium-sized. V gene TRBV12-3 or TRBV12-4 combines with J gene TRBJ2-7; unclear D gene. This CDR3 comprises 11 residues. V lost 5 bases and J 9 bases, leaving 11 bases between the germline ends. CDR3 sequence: CASSALGGQYF. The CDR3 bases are TGTGCCAGCAGTGCCTTGGGTGGGCAGTACTTC.

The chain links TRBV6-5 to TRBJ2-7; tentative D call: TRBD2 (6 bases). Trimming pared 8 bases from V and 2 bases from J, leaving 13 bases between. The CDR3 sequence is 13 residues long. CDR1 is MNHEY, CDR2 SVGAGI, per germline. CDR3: CASGGTPTYEQYF. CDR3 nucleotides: TGTGCCAGCGGCGGGACTCCAACCTACGAGCAGTACTTC.

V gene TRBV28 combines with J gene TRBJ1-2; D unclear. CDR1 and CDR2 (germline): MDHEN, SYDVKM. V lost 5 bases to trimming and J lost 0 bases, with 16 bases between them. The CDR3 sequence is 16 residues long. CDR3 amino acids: CASSPLGEGANYGYTF. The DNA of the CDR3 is TGTGCCAGCAGTCCTCTTGGTGAGGGTGCTAACTATGGCTACACCTTC.

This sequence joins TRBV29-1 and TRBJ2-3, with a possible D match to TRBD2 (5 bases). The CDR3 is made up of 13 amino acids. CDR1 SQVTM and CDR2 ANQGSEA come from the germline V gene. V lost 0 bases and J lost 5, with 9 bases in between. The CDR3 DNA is TGCAGCGTTGAAGAGGCAGCGGTAGATACGCAGTATTTT. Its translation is CSVEEAAVDTQYF.

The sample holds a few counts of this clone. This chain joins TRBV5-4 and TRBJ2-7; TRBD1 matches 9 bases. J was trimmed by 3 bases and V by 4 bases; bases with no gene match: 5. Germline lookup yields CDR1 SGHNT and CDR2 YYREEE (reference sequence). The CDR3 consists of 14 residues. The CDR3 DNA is TGTGCCAGCAGCCCGGGACAGGGAGGCTACGAGCAGTACTTC. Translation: CASSPGQGGYEQYF.

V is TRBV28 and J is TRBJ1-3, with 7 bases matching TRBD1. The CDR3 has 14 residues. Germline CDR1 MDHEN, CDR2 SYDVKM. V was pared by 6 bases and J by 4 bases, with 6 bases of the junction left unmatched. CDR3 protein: CASSPNRGGNTIYF. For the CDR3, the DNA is TGTGCCAGCAGCCCCAACAGGGGAGGAAACACCATATATTTT.

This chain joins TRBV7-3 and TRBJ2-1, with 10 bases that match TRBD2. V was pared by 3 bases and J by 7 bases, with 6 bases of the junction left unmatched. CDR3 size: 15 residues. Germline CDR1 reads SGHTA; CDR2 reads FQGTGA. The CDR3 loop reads CASSFLAGASNEQFF. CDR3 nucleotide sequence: TGTGCCAGCAGCTTCCTAGCGGGAGCGTCAAATGAGCAGTTCTTC.

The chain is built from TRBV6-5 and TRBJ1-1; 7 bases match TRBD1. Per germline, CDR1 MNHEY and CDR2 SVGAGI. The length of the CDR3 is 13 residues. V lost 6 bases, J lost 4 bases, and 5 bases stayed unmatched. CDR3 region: CASRSSGGTEAFF. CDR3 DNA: TGTGCCAGCAGAAGCTCAGGGGGCACTGAAGCTTTCTTT.

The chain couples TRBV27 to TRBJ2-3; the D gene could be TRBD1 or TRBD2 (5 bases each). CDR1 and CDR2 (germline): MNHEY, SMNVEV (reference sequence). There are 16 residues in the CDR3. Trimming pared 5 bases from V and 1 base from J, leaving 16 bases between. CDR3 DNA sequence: TGTGCCAGCAGTCCATATGGGGGAGCTGGCACAGATACGCAGTATTTT. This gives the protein CASSPYGGAGTDTQYF.

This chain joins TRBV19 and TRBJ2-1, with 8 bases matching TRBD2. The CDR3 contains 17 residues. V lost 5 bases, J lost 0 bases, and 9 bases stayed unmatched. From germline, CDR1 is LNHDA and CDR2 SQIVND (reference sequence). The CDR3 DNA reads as TGTGCCAGTAGTTGGTTAGCGGGGAAGAGCTCCTACAATGAGCAGTTCTTC. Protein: CASSWLAGKSSYNEQFF. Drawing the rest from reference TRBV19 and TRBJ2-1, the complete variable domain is DGGITQSPKYLFRKEGQNVTLSCEQNLNHDAMYWYRQDPGQGLRLIYYSQIVNDFQKGDIAEGYSVSREKKESFPLTVTSAQKNPTAFYLCASSWLAGKSSYNEQFFGPGTRLTVL.